These 27 T cell receptor beta chains came from one sample sequenced in a study of T cell repertoires in cytomegalovirus infection. TCRdb re-called the reads through MiXCR, storing one row per CDR3 protein. The sample shows approximately 470,000 distinct CDR3 sequences, 42% of them seen only once. Their antigen targets remain unknown. The material sequenced was cultured PBMCs, taken from culture after CMV antigen stimulation. The receptors originated from a human donor in good health (CMV status not recorded). Some clones in this sample may be carry-over from other donors' samples.

The CDR3 region has the DNA TGTGCCAGCAGCATCGGACCCGATCGCCCCCTCTATGGCTACACCTTC. Translation gives CASSIGPDRPLYGYTF. This chain joins TRBV7-2 and TRBJ1-2; D call uncertain. The CDR3 spans 16 residues. In germline, CDR1 is SGHTA, CDR2 FQGNSA. Trimming took off 5 bases at V and 4 bases at J, with 20 bases between the two ends.

The chain carries TRBV19 and TRBJ1-5; no firm D call. V was shortened by 3 bases and J by 5 bases, with 11 bases between the two germline ends. Germline V gene lookup returns CDR1 LNHDA and CDR2 SQIVND (reference sequence). The CDR3 is 14 amino acids. CDR3 in amino acids: CASSMGIRDQPQHF. For the CDR3, the DNA is TGTGCCAGTAGTATGGGTATTCGGGATCAGCCCCAGCATTTT.

This clonotype has a handful of counts. The gene calls are TRBV7-2 and TRBJ2-1, with a possible D match to TRBD2 (6 bases). The CDR3 contains 15 residues. Germline V CDR1 and CDR2: SGHTA, FQGNSA. V shed 5 bases and J shed 3 bases, with 14 bases lying between them. The CDR3 nucleotides are TGTGCCAGCAGCACCGGGACTTTCCTCTACAATGAGCAGTTCTTC. Translated, it gives CASSTGTFLYNEQFF.

This clonotype was seen more than once but under ten times. CDR3 loop: CASTPMNTGELFF. In DNA form, the CDR3 reads TGTGCCAGCACCCCCATGAACACCGGGGAGCTGTTTTTT. V gene TRBV7-2 combines with J gene TRBJ2-2; no firm D call. V was pared by 7 bases and J by 1 base, with 7 bases between. CDR3 length: 13 residues. The germline gives CDR1 SGHTA, CDR2 FQGNSA.

J is TRBJ1-1 and V is TRBV4-2; D unresolved. Germline V gene sequence: CDR1 LGHNA, CDR2 YNFKEQ. The length of the CDR3 is 15 residues. V was pared by 1 base and J by 1 base, with 10 bases between. CDR3 nucleotides: TGTGCCAGCAGCCAAGGGTTCGGCCAGAACACTGAAGCTTTCTTT. Protein: CASSQGFGQNTEAFF.

The rearrangement links TRBV5-4 to TRBJ2-3, with 9 bases that match TRBD1. Looked up from germline, CDR1 is SGHNT and CDR2 is YYREEE (reference sequence). This CDR3 is built from 16 residues. Trimming at V came to 2 bases and at J to 3 bases, leaving 7 bases not matched to a gene. The CDR3 DNA sequence: TGTGCCAGCAGCTTCGGGGGACAGGGTAGGACAGATACGCAGTATTTT. Amino acids: CASSFGGQGRTDTQYF.

This chain uses TRBV24-1 with TRBJ2-1; 9 bases align to TRBD1. CDR1 and CDR2 (germline): KGHDR, SFDVKD. V gave up 4 bases and J gave up 5 bases; unmatched junction bases: 8. The CDR3 is 16 residues long. The CDR3 DNA sequence: TGTGCCACCAGTGACCCTGGACAGGGGTGGGACAATGAGCAGTTCTTC. It translates to CATSDPGQGWDNEQFF.

This clonotype has only a few counts. This chain joins TRBV7-2 and TRBJ1-1; no clear D gene. The CDR3 length is 14 residues. Germline V gene sequence: CDR1 SGHTA, CDR2 FQGNSA. V was trimmed by 1 base and J by 7 bases, leaving 13 bases between them. CDR3 loop: CASSLGAGRIEAFF. The CDR3, as DNA: TGTGCCAGCAGCTTAGGGGCCGGACGCATTGAAGCTTTCTTT.

The gene calls are TRBV4-3 and TRBJ2-5, with D uncertain. There are 13 residues in the CDR3. CDR1 LGHNA and CDR2 YSLEER come from the germline V gene. Trimming removed 1 base at V and 2 bases at J, with 5 bases between. The CDR3 coding sequence is TGCGCCAGCAGCCAAGCACAGCAAGAGACCCAGTACTTC. Amino acid sequence: CASSQAQQETQYF.

As for this clonotype: A junction end diverges from the germline sequence, so it may reflect a read error. The chain has TRBV4-1 and TRBJ1-1, with D perhaps TRBD1 (5 bases). Germline lookup yields CDR1 MGHRA and CDR2 YSYEKL. The CDR3 is 15 residues long. The CDR3 loop reads CASSSSGQLNTEAFF. As DNA, the CDR3 is TGTGCCAGCAGCTCCTCGGGGCAGTTGAACACTGAAGCTTTCTTT.

The rearrangement links TRBV6-2 or TRBV6-3 to TRBJ2-3, with 7 bases lining up with TRBD2. This CDR3 is built from 18 residues. J lost 3 bases, V lost 0 bases, and 12 bases had no gene match. Germline V gene data show CDR1 as MNHEY and CDR2 as SVGEGT. DNA of the CDR3: TGTGCCAGCAGTTACTCCTTCCGGAGGGAGGGTCGGACAGATACGCAGTATTTT. This translates into CASSYSFRREGRTDTQYF.

The chain carries TRBV5-4 and TRBJ2-7, with TRBD2 matching over 13 bases. CDR1 and CDR2 (germline): SGHNT, YYREEE (reference sequence). This CDR3 has 15 residues. J lost 4 bases, V lost 3 bases, and 4 bases had no gene match. CDR3 sequence (DNA): TGTGCCAGCAGCTCGGGACTAGCGGGGCGTTACGAGCAGTACTTC. Translating it yields CASSSGLAGRYEQYF.

The chain carries TRBV7-2 and TRBJ2-3; D not resolved. CDR1 SGHTA and CDR2 FQGNSA come from the germline V gene. Between the trimmed V and J ends, which lost 2 bases and 7 bases, there was a span of 4 bases. The CDR3 runs 11 residues. The CDR3 DNA sequence: TGTGCCAGCAGCTTAACAAATACGCAGTATTTT. It specifies CASSLTNTQYF.

There are a few counts of this clonotype. This rearrangement joins TRBV29-1 to TRBJ2-2; TRBD2 aligns across 8 bases. The CDR3 totals 15 residues. V lost 6 bases, J lost 2 bases, and 8 bases stayed unmatched. The germline CDR1 and CDR2 sequences are SQVTM and ANQGSEA. The CDR3 nucleotides are TGCAGCGTGGACACGGCGGGGGGAAACACCGGGGAGCTGTTTTTT. Its translation is CSVDTAGGNTGELFF.

This clonotype was seen only a few times. J is TRBJ2-7 and V is TRBV7-9; D gene unclear. Per germline, CDR1 SEHNR and CDR2 FQNEAQ (reference sequence). The CDR3 totals 13 residues. Deletions cut 0 bases from V and 9 bases from J, with 12 bases between. The CDR3 DNA reads TGTGCCAGCAGCTTAGCGTTCGGATCCGGGCAGTACTTC. Protein: CASSLAFGSGQYF. The whole variable domain, filled in from reference TRBV7-9 and TRBJ2-7, reads DTGVSQNPRHKITKRGQNVTFRCDPISEHNRLYWYRQTLGQGPEFLTYFQNEAQLEKSRLLSDRFSAERPKGSFSTLEIQRTEQGDSAMYLCASSLAFGSGQYFGPGTRLTVT.

This clonotype was seen more than once but under ten times. The chain joins TRBV14 to TRBJ2-7, with D perhaps matching TRBD1 (6 bases). Germline CDR1 and CDR2: SGHDN and FVKESK. The CDR3 spans 14 residues. Trimming removed 0 bases from V and 7 bases from J, with 13 bases in between. CDR3 bases: TGTGCCAGCAGCCAAGATCCCGCAGGGGATGAGCAGTACTTC. Its protein is CASSQDPAGDEQYF.

The V gene is TRBV29-1, the J gene TRBJ2-5, with D possibly being TRBD1 (5 bases). The CDR3 contains 13 residues. Germline V gene data show CDR1 as SQVTM and CDR2 as ANQGSEA. The V gene lost 4 bases and the J gene lost 5 bases, with 14 bases spanning the gap. The CDR3 nucleotides read TGCAGCGTTGGTATGGGGCTAGTCGAGACCCAGTACTTC. It encodes CSVGMGLVETQYF.

Only a few counts were recorded for this clonotype. The rearrangement joins TRBV7-2 to TRBJ2-7; perhaps TRBD2 as D (6 bases). CDR3 length equals 15 residues. Germline values: CDR1 SGHTA, CDR2 FQGNSA. The V and J ends lost 4 bases and 0 bases respectively, with 13 bases between them. Here the CDR3 reads CASSSWGRSSYEQYF. The CDR3 region has the DNA TGTGCCAGCAGCTCGTGGGGGAGGAGCTCCTACGAGCAGTACTTC. The full variable domain, with the rest looked up from reference TRBV7-2 and TRBJ2-7, is GAGVSQSPSNKVTEKGKDVELRCDPISGHTALYWYRQSLGQGLEFLIYFQGNSAPDKSGLPSDRFSAERTGGSVSTLTIQRTQQEDSAVYLCASSSWGRSSYEQYFGPGTRLTVT.

Ten or more counts support this clonotype. The chain carries TRBV7-2 and TRBJ2-2; 8 bases are shared with TRBD1. The V gene end was trimmed by 4 bases and the J gene end by 4 bases; junction bases not matched to a gene: 8. The CDR3 spans 16 residues. Germline V CDR1 and CDR2: SGHTA, FQGNSA. The CDR3 is CASSSRQGATTGELFF. In DNA, the CDR3 is TGTGCCAGCAGCTCCCGGCAGGGGGCTACCACCGGGGAGCTGTTTTTT.

The chain is built from TRBV7-9 and TRBJ2-5; 11 nucleotides line up with TRBD1. The CDR3 length is 17 residues. V was clipped by 4 bases and J by 5 bases; unmatched bases: 12. Germline CDR1 and CDR2: SEHNR and FQNEAQ (reference sequence). The CDR3 bases are TGTGCCAGCAGCTCCCCCTTCCGGGACAGGGGGTTCGAGACCCAGTACTTC. It encodes CASSSPFRDRGFETQYF. Looking up the rest from reference TRBV7-9 and TRBJ2-5 gives the full variable domain: DTGVSQNPRHKITKRGQNVTFRCDPISEHNRLYWYRQTLGQGPEFLTYFQNEAQLEKSRLLSDRFSAERPKGSFSTLEIQRTEQGDSAMYLCASSSPFRDRGFETQYFGPGTRLLVL.

The chain joins TRBV7-9 to TRBJ2-3, with 10 bases fitting TRBD2. Per germline, CDR1 SEHNR and CDR2 FQNEAQ (reference sequence). The CDR3 loop spans 16 amino acids. J was trimmed by 2 bases and V by 6 bases; bases with no gene match: 8. The CDR3 region has the DNA TGTGCCAGCAGTATAACTAGCGGGGACCCCACAGATACGCAGTATTTT. It codes for CASSITSGDPTDTQYF.

The V call is TRBV6-5, the J call TRBJ2-5, with 8 bases matching TRBD1. CDR3 size: 14 residues. The ends lost 0 bases at V and 3 bases at J; junction bases unmatched: 0. CDR1 is MNHEY and CDR2 is SVGAGI in the germline V gene. The CDR3 DNA is TGTGCCAGCAGTTACTCGGGACAGGAAGAGACCCAGTACTTC. It is translated as CASSYSGQEETQYF.

In DNA form, the CDR3 reads TGTGCCACCCACCCTTGGGGGACAGGGAGTCTATGGTACAGCAATCAGCCCCAGCATTTT. As protein: CATHPWGTGSLWYSNQPQHF. The chain uses TRBV19 and TRBJ1-5; 9 bases line up with TRBD1. The CDR3 totals 20 residues. Germline loops: CDR1 LNHDA, CDR2 SQIVND (reference sequence). V gave up 10 bases and J gave up 1 base; unmatched junction bases: 23.

This clonotype has just a few counts. The rearrangement links TRBV18 to TRBJ2-6; D unresolved. Germline loops: CDR1 KGHSH, CDR2 LQKENI. The V end was cut by 6 bases, the J end by 2 bases, with 8 bases between. The CDR3 contains 14 residues. For the CDR3, the DNA is TGTGCCAGCTCTCCGTCTCCTGGGGCCAACGTCCTGACTTTC. Translation gives CASSPSPGANVLTF.

This clonotype has just a few counts. The chain couples TRBV27 to TRBJ2-7; 7 positions match TRBD2. The germline V gene encodes CDR1 MNHEY and CDR2 SMNVEV (reference sequence). V shed 3 bases, J shed 3 bases, and the junction held 5 bases outside the gene matches. The CDR3 covers 14 residues. The CDR3: CASSLGGELYEQYF. The CDR3 region has the DNA TGTGCCAGCAGTTTGGGAGGGGAGCTCTACGAGCAGTACTTC.

CDR3 sequence: CASSSSRRGGIETQYF. In nucleotides, the CDR3 is TGCGCCAGCAGCTCGTCCCGGCGGGGGGGCATCGAGACCCAGTACTTC. The chain combines TRBV5-1 with TRBJ2-5; 9 bases line up with TRBD2. The CDR3 spans 16 residues. The V gene end was trimmed by 3 bases and the J gene end by 5 bases; junction bases not matched to a gene: 11. CDR1 is SGHRS and CDR2 is YFSETQ in the germline V gene.

This clonotype was counted a few times. The chain links TRBV18 to TRBJ2-7; 8 bases align to TRBD2. Germline values: CDR1 KGHSH, CDR2 LQKENI. Germline trimming cut 6 bases from V and 3 bases from J; bases unmatched to any gene: 13. This CDR3 is built from 16 residues. CDR3 residues: CASSKILRGGFYEQYF. DNA for the CDR3: TGTGCCAGCTCGAAGATCCTCCGGGGGGGGTTCTACGAGCAGTACTTC.